The 23 T cell receptor beta chains presented below share a single source sample, sequenced in a study of blood T cell repertoires in COVID-19. Data came from immunoSEQ multiplex PCR; TCRdb stores just in-frame clones and leaves some out. This table holds under 150,000 clones, roughly 90% found once. The specimen sequenced was PBMCs or T cells enriched from blood (not recorded which). The receptors derive from a woman in her twenties or thirties with acute COVID-19.

The rearrangement joins TRBV7-2 to TRBJ2-2, with 8 bases fitting TRBD2. Germline CDR1 SGHTA, CDR2 FQGNSA. This CDR3 contains 16 residues. Losses at the gene ends were 5 bases for V and 4 bases for J; bases not matched to a gene: 9. Here the CDR3 DNA reads TGTGCCAGCAGCCTCATAGCGGGGACGAGCACCGGGGAGCTGTTTTTT. Translated, it gives CASSLIAGTSTGELFF.

The gene calls are TRBV27 and TRBJ1-1, with D possibly matching TRBD1 (5 bases). There are 14 residues in the CDR3. The germline CDR1 and CDR2 sequences are MNHEY and SMNVEV (reference sequence). Trimming pared 3 bases from V and 1 base from J, leaving 9 bases between. The CDR3 is CASSLVRENTEAFF. The CDR3 nucleotides are TGTGCCAGCAGTTTGGTCAGGGAGAACACTGAAGCTTTCTTT.

The chain uses TRBV30 and TRBJ2-7, with 11 bases aligning to TRBD1. V shed 2 bases, J shed 3 bases, and the junction held 3 bases outside the gene matches. The CDR3 consists of 14 residues. CDR1 GTSNPN and CDR2 SVGIG come from the germline V gene (reference sequence). CDR3 nucleotide sequence: TGTGCCTGGAGTACGGACAGGGGGCGCTACGAGCAGTACTTC. The encoded protein is CAWSTDRGRYEQYF.

This clone was detected only once. The V gene is TRBV28, the J gene TRBJ1-2; D possibly corresponds to TRBD1 (6 bases). Trimming pared 6 bases from V and 5 bases from J, leaving 16 bases between. The germline V gene has CDR1 MDHEN and CDR2 SYDVKM. The CDR3 contains 14 residues. The CDR3 region is CASSSMGGAYGYTF. Here the CDR3 DNA reads TGTGCCAGCAGCTCAATGGGGGGGGCTTATGGCTACACCTTC.

The CDR3 reads CASSKLGLALNEQFF. CDR3 in DNA: TGTGCCAGCAGTAAGTTGGGACTAGCGCTTAATGAGCAGTTCTTC. The chain recombines TRBV6-2 or TRBV6-3 with TRBJ2-1; the match to TRBD2 covers 10 bases. CDR3 length equals 15 residues. V gave up 5 bases and J gave up 7 bases; unmatched junction bases: 8. The germline gives CDR1 MNHEY, CDR2 SVGEGT.

This clone was recorded a few times. This chain joins TRBV6-1 and TRBJ2-3; 7 nucleotides agree with TRBD1. CDR3 size: 15 residues. Germline V gene sequence: CDR1 MNHNS, CDR2 SASEGT. V lost 3 bases, J lost 5 bases, and 8 bases stayed unmatched. In nucleotides, the CDR3 is TGTGCCAGCAGTGACGGACAGGTAAAGGGAGATACGCAGTATTTT. This codes for CASSDGQVKGDTQYF.

The chain is built from TRBV6-4 and TRBJ2-2; TRBD2 aligns across 7 bases. CDR1 and CDR2 from the germline V gene are MRHNA and SNTAGT. This CDR3 spans 15 amino acids. V dropped 2 bases and J dropped 5; count of bases not matched to a gene: 5. This CDR3 is CASSDRGLGTGELFF. CDR3 coding DNA: TGTGCCAGCAGTGACAGAGGACTAGGGACCGGGGAGCTGTTTTTT.

This clone occurred once. The chain recombines TRBV28 with TRBJ1-5, with no clear D. Deletions cut 6 bases from V and 0 bases from J, with 18 bases between. The length of the CDR3 is 17 residues. Germline assignment: CDR1 MDHEN and CDR2 SYDVKM. CDR3 residues: CASSRAGGGYSNQPQHF. CDR3 sequence (DNA): TGTGCCAGCAGCCGCGCAGGTGGCGGGTATAGCAATCAGCCCCAGCATTTT.

The V gene is TRBV5-1, the J gene TRBJ2-7, with 8 positions matching TRBD1. V lost 0 bases, J lost 2 bases, and 7 bases stayed unmatched. From germline, CDR1 is SGHRS and CDR2 YFSETQ. The CDR3 extends over 16 amino acids. The CDR3 DNA reads TGCGCCAGCAGCTTGGCTGTGACAGGGGCTACCTACGAGCAGTACTTC. This translates into CASSLAVTGATYEQYF.

The chain combines TRBV27 with TRBJ1-2; no definite D call. The germline CDR1 and CDR2 sequences are MNHEY and SMNVEV (reference sequence). Between the trimmed V and J ends, which lost 6 bases and 1 base, there was a span of 15 bases. This CDR3 spans 15 amino acids. The CDR3 sequence: CASSPLGSGNYGYTF. CDR3 nucleotides: TGTGCCAGCAGCCCCCTCGGGTCGGGTAACTATGGCTACACCTTC.

This clone was observed a handful of times. This rearrangement joins TRBV4-1 to TRBJ2-1; D possibly corresponds to TRBD2 (6 bases). The V and J ends lost 1 base and 1 base respectively, with 11 bases between them. The CDR3 totals 16 residues. Germline V CDR1 and CDR2: MGHRA, YSYEKL. The CDR3 DNA reads TGCGCCAGCAGCCAAGGGCTGGGGGGATCCTACAATGAGCAGTTCTTC. The encoded protein is CASSQGLGGSYNEQFF.

This chain joins TRBV19 and TRBJ2-3; maybe TRBD2 (6 bases). Germline V gene sequence: CDR1 LNHDA, CDR2 SQIVND (reference sequence). V was cut by 5 bases and J by 11 bases, with 17 bases left in between. CDR3 length: 13 amino acids. CDR3 nucleotides: TGTGCCAGTAGTTCGGGACTCCCCGGGTTGCAGTATTTT. This translates into CASSSGLPGLQYF.

The gene calls are TRBV7-2 and TRBJ2-5, with TRBD1 matching over 7 bases. V lost 2 bases and J lost 4; bases outside the gene matches: 7. CDR3 length: 15 residues. CDR1 and CDR2 from the germline V gene are SGHTA and FQGNSA. CDR3 in DNA: TGTGCCAGCAGCTTACCTAGACAGGGACGAGAGACCCAGTACTTC. Translation gives CASSLPRQGRETQYF.

This chain joins TRBV7-3 and TRBJ2-1; TRBD2 matches 9 bases. The germline gives CDR1 SGHTA, CDR2 FQGTGA. Unmatched junction bases numbered 5, after V lost 4 bases and J lost 10 bases. The CDR3 is 13 amino acids. CDR3 sequence reads: CASSSGLAGEQFF. In DNA form, the CDR3 reads TGTGCCAGCAGCTCGGGACTAGCCGGCGAGCAGTTCTTC.

The J gene is TRBJ2-1, the V gene TRBV2; 11 bases line up with TRBD2. CDR3 length: 15 amino acids. Germline-derived CDR1 and CDR2 are SNHLY and FYNNEI. The junction had 6 bases not matched to a gene; V was cut back by 11 bases and J by 0 bases. The CDR3 DNA sequence: TGTGCCCTATTAGCGGGGGGGAGCTCCTACAATGAGCAGTTCTTC. Its protein is CALLAGGSSYNEQFF.

This chain connects TRBV6-1 to TRBJ2-1, with D possibly TRBD2 on 5 matching bases. The germline CDR1 and CDR2 sequences are MNHNS and SASEGT. CDR3 length: 14 residues. The V end lost 2 bases, the J end lost 5 bases, and 10 bases lay between the germline ends. The CDR3 reads CASSELAGDNEQFF. DNA for the CDR3: TGTGCCAGCAGTGAACTAGCTGGTGACAATGAGCAGTTCTTC.

The V call is TRBV9, the J call TRBJ2-1, with 7 positions matching TRBD1. The CDR3 consists of 19 residues. Trimming removed 3 bases from V and 5 bases from J; junction bases left unmatched: 20. Germline CDR1 is SGDLS and CDR2 is YYNGEE. Here the CDR3 reads CASSAVTETRDSANNEQFF. CDR3 nucleotide sequence: TGTGCCAGCAGCGCCGTTACTGAAACCCGGGACAGCGCGAACAATGAGCAGTTCTTC. The whole variable domain, filled in from reference TRBV9 and TRBJ2-1, reads DSGVTQTPKHLITATGQRVTLRCSPRSGDLSVYWYQQSLDQGLQFLIQYYNGEERAKGNILERFSAQQFPDLHSELNLSSLELGDSALYFCASSAVTETRDSANNEQFFGPGTRLTVL.

This chain links TRBV28 with TRBJ2-3; D perhaps matches TRBD1 (6 bases). CDR1 and CDR2 (germline): MDHEN, SYDVKM. CDR3 length: 17 amino acids. Trimming stripped 5 bases from V and 0 bases from J, with 18 bases between. The CDR3, as DNA: TGTGCCAGCAGTGCTGGAACAGGGTTACCTAGCACAGATACGCAGTATTTT. As protein: CASSAGTGLPSTDTQYF.

The rearrangement joins TRBV11-2 to TRBJ1-3; TRBD1 matches 8 bases. V was clipped by 5 bases and J by 2 bases; unmatched bases: 5. The CDR3 is 15 amino acids. CDR1 is SGHAT, CDR2 FQNNGV, per germline. Written as DNA, the CDR3 is TGTGCCAGCAGCGCACAGGGGGTACCTGGAAACACCATATATTTT. It yields the protein CASSAQGVPGNTIYF.

The chain links TRBV7-2 to TRBJ1-3; D possibly corresponds to TRBD1 (5 bases). CDR3 length: 15 amino acids. Germline V CDR1 and CDR2: SGHTA, FQGNSA. V lost 5 bases and J lost 7, with 18 bases in between. In DNA form, the CDR3 reads TGTGCCAGCAGCCCGGTGCGGCAGGGTGGGAACACCATATATTTT. Amino acid sequence: CASSPVRQGGNTIYF.

The chain employs TRBV9 and TRBJ2-3; 8 bases line up with TRBD2. The junction had 6 bases not matched to a gene; V was cut back by 5 bases and J by 4 bases. There are 14 residues in the CDR3. The germline gives CDR1 SGDLS, CDR2 YYNGEE. The chain's CDR3 is CASRGAGEADTQYF. Written as DNA, the CDR3 is TGTGCCAGCAGGGGAGCGGGAGAGGCAGATACGCAGTATTTT.

The V call is TRBV7-2, the J call TRBJ2-7; D possibly corresponds to TRBD1 (6 bases). The CDR3 consists of 14 residues. V was clipped by 5 bases and J by 0 bases, with 11 bases between them. Germline CDR1 reads SGHTA; CDR2 reads FQGNSA. CDR3: CASSPGTISYEQYF. The CDR3 DNA follows: TGTGCCAGCAGCCCGGGGACAATCTCCTACGAGCAGTACTTC.

The chain joins TRBV3-1 (or the pseudogene TRBV3-2) to TRBJ2-7; D is undetermined. Trimming stripped 2 bases from V and 1 base from J, with 9 bases between. CDR1 is LGHDT, CDR2 YNNKEL, per germline (reference sequence). The CDR3 is made up of 14 amino acids. The CDR3 sequence is CASSQSVNSYEQYF. CDR3 nucleotide sequence: TGTGCCAGCAGCCAATCAGTAAATTCCTACGAGCAGTACTTC.